This T cell receptor beta chain was sequenced in a study of T-cell reconstitution after alpha-beta-depleted transplantation in children. Molecular barcoding with unique molecular identifiers was used for the TCRbeta library. TCRdb fed the PCR reads into MiXCR, producing one record per CDR3 protein. Here the sample spans a few hundred thousand distinct CDR3 sequences, approximately 9.8% being singletons. The CDR3 sequence is 19 residues long. Trimming took 5 bases from V and 1 from J; bases not matched to a gene: 11. The starting material was PBMCs from the stem cell graft donor, obtained from the stem cell graft. The source is a human donor who donated a stem cell graft to a child with SCID. The V call is TRBV12-3 or TRBV12-4, the J call TRBJ2-3; 14 bases align to TRBD2. The DNA of the CDR3 is TGTGCCAGCAGTCGCCTCGCGCCGGGACTAGCGGGAGGCACAGATACGCAGTATTTT. Translating gives CASSRLAPGLAGGTDTQYF.